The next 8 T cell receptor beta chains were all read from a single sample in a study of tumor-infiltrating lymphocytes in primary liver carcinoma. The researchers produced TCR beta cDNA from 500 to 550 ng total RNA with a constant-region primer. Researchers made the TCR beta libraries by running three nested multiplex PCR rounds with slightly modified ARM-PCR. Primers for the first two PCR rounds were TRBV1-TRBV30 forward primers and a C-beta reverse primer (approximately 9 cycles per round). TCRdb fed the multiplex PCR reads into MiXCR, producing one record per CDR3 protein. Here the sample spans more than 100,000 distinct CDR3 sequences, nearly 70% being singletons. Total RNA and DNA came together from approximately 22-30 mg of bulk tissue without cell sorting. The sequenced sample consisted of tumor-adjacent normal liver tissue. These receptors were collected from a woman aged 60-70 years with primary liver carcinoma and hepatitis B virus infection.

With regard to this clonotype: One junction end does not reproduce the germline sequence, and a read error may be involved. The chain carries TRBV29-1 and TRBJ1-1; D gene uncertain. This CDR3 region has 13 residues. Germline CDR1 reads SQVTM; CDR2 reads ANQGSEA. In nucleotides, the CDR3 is TGCAGCCTTGAGGAACAGACAAACACCGAAGCCTTCTTT. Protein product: CSLEEQTNTEAFF.

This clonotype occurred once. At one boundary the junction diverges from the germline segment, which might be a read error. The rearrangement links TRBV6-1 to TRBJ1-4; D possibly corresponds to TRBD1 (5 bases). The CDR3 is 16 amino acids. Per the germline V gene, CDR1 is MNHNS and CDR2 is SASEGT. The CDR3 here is CASSEASGIGDEKPFF. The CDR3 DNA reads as TGTGCCAGCAGTGAAGCGTCGGGCATAGGGGATGAAAAACCGTTTTTT.

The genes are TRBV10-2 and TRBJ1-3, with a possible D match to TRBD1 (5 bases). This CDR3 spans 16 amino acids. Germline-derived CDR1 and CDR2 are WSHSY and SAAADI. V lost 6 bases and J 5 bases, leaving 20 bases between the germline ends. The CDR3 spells CASSPDGGGSRNTIYF. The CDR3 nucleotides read TGCGCCAGCAGCCCTGACGGGGGGGGATCTCGAAACACCATATATTTT.

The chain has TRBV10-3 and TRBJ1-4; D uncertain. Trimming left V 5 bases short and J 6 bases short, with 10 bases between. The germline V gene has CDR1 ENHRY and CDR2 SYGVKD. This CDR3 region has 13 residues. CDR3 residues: CAISLDRDEKLFF. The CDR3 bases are TGTGCCATCAGTCTCGACCGGGATGAAAAACTGTTTTTT.

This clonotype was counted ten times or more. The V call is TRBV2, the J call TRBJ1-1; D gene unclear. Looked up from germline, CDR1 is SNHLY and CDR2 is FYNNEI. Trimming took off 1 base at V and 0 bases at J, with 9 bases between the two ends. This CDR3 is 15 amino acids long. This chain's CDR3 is CASSEGPGVNTEAFF. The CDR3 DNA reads TGTGCCAGCAGTGAAGGCCCGGGAGTGAACACTGAAGCTTTCTTT.

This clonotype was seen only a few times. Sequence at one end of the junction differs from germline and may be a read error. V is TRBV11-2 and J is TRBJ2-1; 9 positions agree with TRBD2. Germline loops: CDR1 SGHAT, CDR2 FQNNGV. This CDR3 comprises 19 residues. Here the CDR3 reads CASGLDPASSGSFYSEQFF. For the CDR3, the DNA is TGCGCCAGCGGCTTAGATCCGGCGAGTAGCGGGAGTTTTTATAGTGAGCAGTTCTTC.

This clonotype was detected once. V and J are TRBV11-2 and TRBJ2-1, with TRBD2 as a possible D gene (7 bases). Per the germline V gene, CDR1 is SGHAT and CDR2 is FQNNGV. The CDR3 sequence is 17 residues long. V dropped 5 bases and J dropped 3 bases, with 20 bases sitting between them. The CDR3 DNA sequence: TGTGCCAGCAGCCAGGGGAGGGCTGGATTCTTCTACAATGAGCAGTTCTTC. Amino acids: CASSQGRAGFFYNEQFF.

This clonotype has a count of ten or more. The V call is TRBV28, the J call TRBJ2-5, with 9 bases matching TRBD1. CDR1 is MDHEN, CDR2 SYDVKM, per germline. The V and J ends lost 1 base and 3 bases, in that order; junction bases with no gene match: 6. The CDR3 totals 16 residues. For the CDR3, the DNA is TGTGCCAGCAGTTTATTCGGGACAGGGATTGAAGAGACCCAGTACTTC. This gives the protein CASSLFGTGIEETQYF. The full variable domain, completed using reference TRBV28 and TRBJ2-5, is DVKVTQSSRYLVKRTGEKVFLECVQDMDHENMFWYRQDPGLGLRLIYFSYDVKMKEKGDIPEGYSVSREKKERFSLILESASTNQTSMYLCASSLFGTGIEETQYFGPGTRLLVL.